This is a list of T cell receptor beta chains from one sample in a study of T cell clones after liver transplantation. Using immunoSEQ multiplex PCR, the repertoire was profiled, and TCRdb retains in-frame clones only, with some absent. The sample has fewer than 65,000 clones, roughly 90% seen once. The sequences come from CD8+ T cells from blood, collected 12 months after liver transplant. These TCRs come from a human patient who received a liver transplant. Certain T cells may be donor cells from the graft. Each CDR3 is given with its conserved first and last residue. A D gene is named only where the DNA matches it firmly. A clone size is listed for some rows: how often the clone was seen (once, few, many), or a class if it is expanded.

V	J	size	D	CDR3	DNA
TRBV2	TRBJ2-1	-	-	CASSEELRQNYNEQFF	TGTGCCAGCAGTGAAGAGCTGAGACAAAACTACAATGAGCAGTTCTTC
TRBV19	TRBJ1-5	once	-	CASSRAGLGSRQPQHF	TGTGCCAGTAGTCGGGCAGGCCTCGGTTCACGTCAGCCCCAGCATTTT
TRBV19	TRBJ2-7	-	-	CASSLGTEQYF	TGTGCCAGTAGTCTCGGGACCGAGCAGTACTTC
TRBV9	TRBJ2-5	-	TRBD1	CASSVGGGTGSETQYF	TGTGCCAGCAGCGTAGGGGGTGGGACAGGGTCAGAGACCCAGTACTTC
TRBV15	TRBJ2-1	-	-	CATSRDNYNEQFF	TGTGCCACCAGCCGGGACAACTACAATGAGCAGTTCTTC
TRBV25-1	TRBJ2-5	once	-	CASSFGTTATQYF	TGTGCCAGCAGTTTCGGGACAACGGCGACCCAGTACTTC
TRBV7-9	TRBJ1-2	-	-	CASSFGTSNYGYTF	TGTGCCAGCAGCTTCGGGACCTCTAACTATGGCTACACCTTC
TRBV4-3	TRBJ2-7	-	-	CASSQGQTYEQYF	TGCGCCAGCAGCCAAGGACAGACCTACGAGCAGTACTTC
TRBV9	TRBJ1-1	-	-	CASSVEVTGWGDTEAFF	TGTGCCAGCAGCGTAGAGGTTACAGGGTGGGGGGACACTGAAGCTTTCTTT
TRBV9	TRBJ2-3	-	-	CASSVAGTRADTQYF	TGTGCCAGCAGCGTAGCAGGGACGAGGGCAGATACGCAGTATTTT
TRBV6-4	TRBJ1-1	-	-	CASSEGPNTEAFF	TGTGCCAGCAGTGAGGGTCCGAACACTGAAGCTTTCTTT
TRBV27	TRBJ1-2	-	TRBD1	CASSSDRGYYGYTF	TGTGCCAGCAGTTCCGACAGGGGTTACTATGGCTACACCTTC
TRBV9	TRBJ1-1	-	TRBD1	CASSGGGRVNTEAFF	TGTGCCAGCAGCGGAGGGGGCAGGGTGAACACTGAAGCTTTCTTT
TRBV19	TRBJ2-7	-	-	CASSTGNEQYF	TGTGCCAGTAGCACAGGGAACGAGCAGTACTTC
TRBV4-3	TRBJ1-1	-	-	CASSQDSTGPMNTEAFF	TGCGCCAGCAGCCAGGATTCGACAGGCCCTATGAACACTGAAGCTTTCTTT
TRBV6-1	TRBJ1-2	once	TRBD1	CASRQQGANYGYTF	TGTGCCAGCCGTCAACAGGGGGCTAACTATGGCTACACCTTC
TRBV7-2	TRBJ1-4	-	-	CASSLVGGPNEKLFF	TGTGCCAGCAGCTTAGTGGGGGGACCGAATGAAAAACTGTTTTTT
TRBV7-3	TRBJ2-7	-	-	CASSPEGRPSYEQYF	TGTGCCAGCAGCCCAGAGGGCAGGCCTTCCTACGAGCAGTACTTC
TRBV5-6	TRBJ1-1	-	-	CASSLDRMNTEAFF	TGTGCCAGCAGCTTGGACAGGATGAACACTGAAGCTTTCTTT
TRBV27	TRBJ1-5	-	-	CASSLFGNQPQHF	TGTGCCAGCAGTTTATTTGGCAATCAGCCCCAGCATTTT
TRBV27	TRBJ2-1	-	-	CASSQGYNEQFF	TGTGCCAGCAGTCAGGGGTACAATGAGCAGTTCTTC
TRBV19	TRBJ2-1	-	-	CASSIVSGLYNEQFF	TGTGCCAGTAGTATAGTTTCCGGGTTATACAATGAGCAGTTCTTC
TRBV5-6	TRBJ1-5	-	-	CASSLVRGGGNQPQHF	TGTGCCAGCAGCTTGGTAAGGGGAGGGGGAAATCAGCCCCAGCATTTT
TRBV27	TRBJ2-1	-	-	CASSWGQSPYNEQFF	TGTGCCAGCAGTTGGGGCCAGTCTCCCTACAATGAGCAGTTCTTC
TRBV28	TRBJ2-3	-	TRBD2	CASSFLTSGFSDTQYF	TGTGCCAGCAGTTTCCTGACTAGCGGGTTTTCAGATACGCAGTATTTT
TRBV6-1	TRBJ1-1	once	-	CASSVAGVNTEAFF	TGTGCCAGCAGCGTTGCGGGAGTGAACACTGAAGCTTTCTTT
TRBV7-9	TRBJ2-7	-	-	CASSGGAASKPYEQYF	TGTGCCAGCAGCGGAGGGGCGGCAAGCAAACCTTACGAGCAGTACTTC
TRBV28	TRBJ2-7	few	-	CASSFPGDRYEQYF	TGTGCCAGCAGTTTTCCCGGGGACCGCTACGAGCAGTACTTC
TRBV6-5	TRBJ2-4	-	-	CASTTQGSTQYF	TGTGCCAGCACCACACAGGGTAGTACTCAGTACTTC
TRBV7-9	TRBJ2-3	-	-	CASSHPSRDTQYF	TGTGCCAGCAGCCACCCGTCCCGGGATACGCAGTATTTT
TRBV7-9	TRBJ2-1	-	TRBD2	CASSSMTSGRGNEQFF	TGTGCCAGCAGCTCCATGACTAGCGGGAGAGGGAATGAGCAGTTCTTC
TRBV5-4	TRBJ2-1	-	TRBD2	CASSLTSGSEQFF	TGTGCCAGCAGCTTGACTAGCGGGAGTGAGCAGTTCTTC
TRBV11-2	TRBJ1-4	-	-	CASSLGEKLFF	TGTGCCAGCAGCCTAGGAGAAAAACTGTTTTTT
TRBV19	TRBJ2-6	-	TRBD2	CASSIPSGITSGANVLTF	TGTGCCAGTAGTATACCTAGCGGGATTACCTCTGGGGCCAACGTCCTGACTTTC
TRBV28	TRBJ2-7	-	-	CASSWGPYEQYF	TGTGCCAGCAGTTGGGGGCCCTACGAGCAGTACTTC
TRBV28	TRBJ2-7	-	TRBD2	CASSGGLAIYEQYF	TGTGCCAGCAGTGGGGGACTAGCGATCTACGAGCAGTACTTC
TRBV29-1	TRBJ2-1	-	TRBD1	CSVRGRQGNNEQFF	TGCAGCGTCCGAGGGCGACAGGGGAACAATGAGCAGTTCTTC
TRBV11-3	TRBJ2-1	-	-	CASSLDGFGDEQFF	TGTGCCAGCAGCTTAGACGGCTTCGGGGATGAGCAGTTCTTC
TRBV7-9	TRBJ2-7	-	TRBD2	CASSSGGAEQYF	TGTGCCAGCAGCTCGGGAGGGGCCGAGCAGTACTTC
TRBV27	TRBJ2-7	medium-sized	TRBD2	CASRSGLAGLYEQYF	TGTGCCAGCAGGTCGGGACTAGCGGGGCTCTACGAGCAGTACTTC
TRBV15	TRBJ2-7	few	TRBD1	CATSPSTGGEQYF	TGTGCCACCAGCCCTTCCACAGGGGGCGAGCAGTACTTC
TRBV28	TRBJ2-2	-	TRBD2	CAVGLAGDLNTGELFF	TGTGCCGTGGGACTAGCGGGAGACCTGAACACCGGGGAGCTGTTTTTT
TRBV14	TRBJ1-5	-	TRBD1	CASSLLQGDNQPQHF	TGTGCCAGCAGCCTCCTACAGGGGGACAATCAGCCCCAGCATTTT
TRBV19	TRBJ2-1	-	-	CASSSGAGFNEQFF	TGTGCCAGTAGTAGTGGGGCAGGTTTCAATGAGCAGTTCTTC
TRBV27	TRBJ1-5	-	-	CASSPTAFQPQHF	TGTGCCAGCAGCCCGACAGCTTTCCAGCCCCAGCATTTT
TRBV27	TRBJ1-5	-	TRBD1	CASRTGGPNQPQHF	TGTGCCAGCCGGACAGGGGGCCCCAATCAGCCCCAGCATTTT
TRBV6-5	TRBJ1-4	-	-	CASRTQGSDEKLFF	TGTGCCAGCAGAACGCAGGGATCTGATGAAAAACTGTTTTTT
TRBV28	TRBJ2-5	once	-	CASSPPQRQETQYF	TGTGCCAGCAGTCCCCCCCAGCGCCAAGAGACCCAGTACTTC
TRBV5-4	TRBJ1-1	-	-	CASSLDGGHTEAFF	TGTGCCAGCAGCTTGGACGGGGGGCACACTGAAGCTTTCTTT
TRBV11-2	TRBJ2-7	-	-	CASSPEGYEQYF	TGTGCCAGCAGCCCCGAAGGGTACGAGCAGTACTTC
TRBV7-9	TRBJ2-5	once	-	CASTLIGETQYF	TGTGCCAGCACCTTAATAGGCGAGACCCAGTACTTC
TRBV7-2	TRBJ2-2	-	-	CANREKSNTGELFF	TGTGCCAACAGGGAGAAATCGAACACCGGGGAGCTGTTTTTT
TRBV4-3	TRBJ1-2	-	-	CASSLDVNYGYTF	TGCGCCAGCAGCCTCGACGTAAACTATGGCTACACCTTC
TRBV19	TRBJ2-1	-	-	CASWGTAGGHNEQFF	TGTGCCTCGTGGGGGACAGCGGGCGGCCACAATGAGCAGTTCTTC
TRBV7-3	TRBJ2-3	-	TRBD2	CASSFSGTSTDTQYF	TGTGCCAGCAGCTTTAGCGGGACTAGCACAGATACGCAGTATTTT
TRBV27	TRBJ2-7	-	TRBD1	CASRGQDYEQYF	TGTGCCAGCAGGGGACAGGACTACGAGCAGTACTTC
TRBV11-2	TRBJ1-5	once	-	CASSRTDGDSNQPQHF	TGTGCCAGCAGCCGCACGGACGGAGATAGCAATCAGCCCCAGCATTTT
TRBV6-5	TRBJ2-5	-	TRBD2	CASSYSTSDGETQYF	TGTGCCAGCAGTTACTCGACTAGCGACGGGGAGACCCAGTACTTC